Listed here are 14 T cell receptor beta chains from one sample, sequenced in a study of ipilimumab plus nivolumab after autologous stem cell transplantation. This table comes from immunoSEQ multiplex PCR, and its TCRdb copy is limited to in-frame clones, with some not included. The table shows 8,500 to 11,000 clones, with approximately 72% occurring only once. The sample in question was PBMCs, obtained in a trial of ipilimumab plus nivolumab as post-transplant consolidation. Every receptor here comes from a male donor with diffuse large B-cell lymphoma.

As concerns this clone: This specimen includes other DNA sequences encoding the same CDR3. The chain has TRBV19 and TRBJ2-2; TRBD2 might be the D (6 bases). The CDR3 sequence is 16 residues long. The germline gives CDR1 LNHDA, CDR2 SQIVND (reference sequence). Trimming took off 6 bases at V and 7 bases at J, with 21 bases between the two ends. In nucleotides, the CDR3 is TGTGCCAGTAGCATACTTTCAAGGAGGGGCGGCGGGGAGCTGTTTTTT. The encoded protein is CASSILSRRGGGELFF.

The CDR3 loop is CASSLIELGNNEQFF. The CDR3 nucleotides read TGCGCCAGCAGCTTAATCGAGCTCGGGAACAATGAGCAGTTCTTC. The rearrangement joins TRBV5-1 to TRBJ2-1, with D possibly TRBD2 on 5 matching bases. V shed 2 bases and J shed 5 bases, with 14 bases lying between them. The CDR3 is 15 amino acids. Per germline, CDR1 SGHRS and CDR2 YFSETQ.

This chain connects TRBV11-2 to TRBJ2-2; D is undetermined. The CDR3 is 11 amino acids. Trimming pared 3 bases from V and 4 bases from J, leaving 0 bases between. Per the germline V gene, CDR1 is SGHAT and CDR2 is FQNNGV. CDR3 bases: TGTGCCAGCAGCTTCACCGGGGAGCTGTTTTTT. Protein product: CASSFTGELFF.

This chain joins TRBV9 and TRBJ2-3, with D uncertain. This CDR3 comprises 15 residues. Trimming pared 0 bases from V and 4 bases from J, leaving 12 bases between. From germline, CDR1 is SGDLS and CDR2 YYNGEE. CDR3 in DNA: TGTGCCAGCAGCGTAGAGGGTCTCAGCGCAGATACGCAGTATTTT. The encoded protein is CASSVEGLSADTQYF.

The chain combines TRBV7-9 with TRBJ2-3; 7 bases match TRBD2. The germline CDR1 and CDR2 sequences are SEHNR and FQNEAQ (reference sequence). This CDR3 has 15 residues. Losses at the gene ends were 1 base for V and 4 bases for J; bases not matched to a gene: 5. The CDR3, as DNA: TGTGCCAGCAGCTTAGTGTACCGGGAGGCAGATACGCAGTATTTT. Protein sequence: CASSLVYREADTQYF.

The V gene is TRBV9, the J gene TRBJ1-4; 8 bases align to TRBD1. The germline V gene encodes CDR1 SGDLS and CDR2 YYNGEE. The CDR3 is 16 residues long. The V and J ends lost 0 bases and 0 bases, in that order; junction bases with no gene match: 1. The CDR3 loop reads CASSVGDRTTNEKLFF. In DNA form, the CDR3 reads TGTGCCAGCAGCGTAGGGGACAGGACAACTAATGAAAAACTGTTTTTT. The whole variable domain, filled in from reference TRBV9 and TRBJ1-4, reads DSGVTQTPKHLITATGQRVTLRCSPRSGDLSVYWYQQSLDQGLQFLIQYYNGEERAKGNILERFSAQQFPDLHSELNLSSLELGDSALYFCASSVGDRTTNEKLFFGSGTQLSVL.

The rearrangement joins TRBV6-4 to TRBJ2-2; D call uncertain. This CDR3 region has 13 residues. Deletions cut 3 bases from V and 4 bases from J, with 6 bases between. The germline V gene encodes CDR1 MRHNA and CDR2 SNTAGT. DNA for the CDR3: TGTGCCAGCAGTGAATCCTTCACCGGGGAGCTGTTTTTT. This codes for CASSESFTGELFF.

This clone is medium-sized (0.01 to 0.1%) in the sample. This chain connects TRBV4-1 to TRBJ1-4; 7 bases fit TRBD1. Germline V CDR1 and CDR2: MGHRA, YSYEKL. V lost 3 bases to trimming and J lost 1 base; unmatched junction nucleotides: 5. The CDR3 has 16 residues. The CDR3, as DNA: TGCGCCAGCAGCCAGAGACAGGGTAGAACTAATGAAAAACTGTTTTTT. This sequence encodes CASSQRQGRTNEKLFF.

V is TRBV5-4 and J is TRBJ2-1, with TRBD2 matching 8 bases. After removal of 0 bases from V and 4 bases from J, the junction contained 3 bases not matched to a gene. The germline V gene has CDR1 SGHNT and CDR2 YYREEE (reference sequence). The CDR3 runs 15 residues. The CDR3 DNA reads as TGTGCCAGCAGCTTGGTCGGGGGGGCGTACAATGAGCAGTTCTTC. It is translated as CASSLVGGAYNEQFF.

The chain employs TRBV7-2 and TRBJ2-1, with TRBD2 as a possible D gene (6 bases). This CDR3 comprises 15 residues. CDR1 and CDR2 from the germline V gene are SGHTA and FQGNSA. V shed 6 bases and J shed 3 bases, with 15 bases lying between them. In DNA form, the CDR3 reads TGTGCCAGCAGTGAAGGCGGGACGGACTACAATGAGCAGTTCTTC. Encoded protein: CASSEGGTDYNEQFF.

This CDR3 reads CASSPKETQYF. The CDR3 DNA sequence: TGTGCCAGCAGCCCAAAAGAGACCCAGTACTTC. The chain recombines TRBV7-2 with TRBJ2-5; D is ambiguous. Trimming left V 5 bases short and J 3 bases short, with 4 bases between. CDR1 SGHTA and CDR2 FQGNSA come from the germline V gene. The CDR3 has 11 residues.

The chain couples TRBV30 to TRBJ2-7, with 7 bases lining up with TRBD2. This CDR3 is 14 amino acids long. The V segment lost 2 bases and the J segment 2 bases; nucleotides outside the gene matches: 6. From germline, CDR1 is GTSNPN and CDR2 SVGIG (reference sequence). The CDR3 here is CAWSSGGGAYEQYF. CDR3 nucleotides: TGTGCCTGGAGTTCTGGGGGGGGAGCCTACGAGCAGTACTTC.

This clone showed up just once. The chain carries TRBV7-9 and TRBJ1-4; 8 bases are shared with TRBD1. J was trimmed by 0 bases and V by 5 bases; bases with no gene match: 8. The germline gives CDR1 SEHNR, CDR2 FQNEAQ (reference sequence). CDR3 length: 17 residues. This CDR3 reads CASSLRGRTATNEKLFF. CDR3 DNA sequence: TGTGCCAGCAGCCTCAGGGGGCGAACGGCAACTAATGAAAAACTGTTTTTT.

The rearrangement joins TRBV19 to TRBJ1-2, with 8 bases that match TRBD1. The CDR3 runs 16 residues. Germline lookup yields CDR1 LNHDA and CDR2 SQIVND (reference sequence). The V and J ends lost 4 bases and 5 bases, in that order; junction bases with no gene match: 12. CDR3 protein: CASSTTAKDRAYGYTF. Here the CDR3 DNA reads TGTGCCAGTAGTACCACCGCGAAGGACAGGGCTTATGGCTACACCTTC.